This T cell receptor beta chain was found in a study of blood T cells in healthy people across ages (dated by TCRdb to between 2015 and 2016). Regarding the research as a whole: In model experiments, template switching captured roughly one uniquely barcoded TCR beta cDNA molecule for every two T cells. To avoid experimental bias, donors of different ages were distributed randomly across sequencing lanes. The donors were split into four age groups: young (average around 15 years), middle-aged (roughly 40), aged (more than 60) and long-lived (about 74). Age-related changes in TCR beta repertoire diversity were measured in the study by deep sequencing normalized with unique cDNA molecular identifiers. Two additional independent replicas of 1 million unique cDNA reads from the same blood draw were analyzed for two donors (one aged 18 to 29 and one aged 80 or older).

Inclusive of the bounding cysteine and phenylalanine, the CDR3 is 15 residues long. Only the CDR3 part of the read is kept: 45 bases, read in frame from the first base. Cut back by 0 bases and 1 base, the V and J ends lie 8 bases apart. The germline V gene sets CDR1 to LGHNA and CDR2 to YSLEER. Libraries were constructed by 5' RACE. Sequencing was carried out with an Illumina HiSeq 2500. A second 7 to 11 cycle PCR used a sample-barcoded 5' primer and a J-beta primer mix. A template-switch 5' adaptor carrying 12 random nucleotides introduced a unique molecular identifier onto each TCR beta cDNA molecule. Each sample yielded at least 2.5 million CDR3-containing paired-end reads. All of the RNA was converted into first-strand cDNA using the Mint cDNA synthesis kit, with a TRBC-specific oligonucleotide serving as the primer. Following uracil-DNA glycosylase treatment, a first 18-cycle PCR with universal primers M1SS and BC2_uni_R was performed on all cDNA. For the original study's pipeline: For normalization, 1 million high-quality reads were randomly selected from each sample, with every read carrying a distinct molecular identifier. Instead of being binned into consensus sequences, reads that shared molecular identifiers were thrown out. MiTCR, set to a Q25 quality threshold and the strictest error-elimination algorithm, was used for CDR3 identification, clonotype clustering and error correction. A nonparametric unseen species model using Euler transformation provided a lower-bound estimate of total TCR beta diversity. Clones were called with MiXCR by TCRdb after fastp trimmed the public reads at Q25, and only in-frame beta chains were retained. When rows share a CDR3 protein, they turn into one entry using the most common DNA and genes. TCRdb's processing, not the authors' own work, is the source of the V and J calls. This sample is represented by hundreds of thousands of distinct CDR3 sequences; roughly 30% of them were singletons. The ten largest clones represent 15% to 19% of the sample.

The donors were 40 or so Caucasian individuals from Russia, aged about 6 to 100 years, who were systemically healthy. Each donor gave 9 to 10 milliliters of peripheral blood, collected into EDTA-treated Vacutainer tubes. Ficoll-Paque density-gradient centrifugation was used to isolate PBMCs, with at least 7 million per sample. Total RNA, at least 5 micrograms per sample, was extracted from PBMCs with Trizol reagent. The percentages of naive CD45RAhigh/CD27high T cells were determined by flow cytometry on a PBMC aliquot from every donor. This clonotype came up many times. It has no known antigen specificity. Base-call qualities are not available, and no considerably larger clone is one nucleotide away. Results and caveats for the whole study, not just this receptor: There was a strong correlation between observed TCR beta diversity and the percentage of naive T cells measured by flow cytometry. Observed TCR beta diversity per million T cells fell roughly linearly with age, and a significant reduction was already apparent by age around 36. Estimates of total diversity based on one million sequenced T cells were regarded as lower bounds and as underestimates. Because donor CMV infection status was unknown, age-related changes in expanded clonotypes were potentially confounded. Because profiling used bulk unsorted PBMCs, naive and antigen-experienced compartments could not be compared conclusively. The long-lived group showed more naive CD4+ T cells, fewer expanded clones and increased TCR diversity than the aged group, suggesting age selection.

Material for sequencing was blood. Recombination linked TRBV4-3 to TRBJ2-3, with no confident D gene call. This receptor was identified in an elderly woman in good health. The CDR3 has the sequence CASSQDAVGTDTQYF. In nucleotides, the sequence is TGCGCCAGCAGCCAAGACGCGGTTGGCACAGATACGCAGTATTTT.